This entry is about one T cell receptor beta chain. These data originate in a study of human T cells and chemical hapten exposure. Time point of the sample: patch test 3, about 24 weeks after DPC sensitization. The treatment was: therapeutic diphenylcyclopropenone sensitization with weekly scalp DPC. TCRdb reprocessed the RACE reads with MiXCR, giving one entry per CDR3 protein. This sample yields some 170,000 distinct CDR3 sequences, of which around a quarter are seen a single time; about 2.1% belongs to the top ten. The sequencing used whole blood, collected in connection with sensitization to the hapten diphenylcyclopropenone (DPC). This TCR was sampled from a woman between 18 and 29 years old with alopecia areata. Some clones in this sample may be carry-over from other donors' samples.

The chain's CDR3 is CASSVALAGLYEQYF. DNA of the CDR3: TGTGCCAGCAGCGTAGCCCTAGCGGGGCTTTACGAGCAGTACTTC. This chain connects TRBV9 to TRBJ2-7; the match to TRBD2 covers 9 bases. Germline V CDR1 and CDR2: SGDLS, YYNGEE. V was clipped by 0 bases and J by 4 bases; unmatched bases: 5. This CDR3 contains 15 residues.